This T cell receptor (beta chain) stems from a study of T cells in Graves' hyperthyroidism and ophthalmopathy. Duration under 3 months, a NOSPECS grade of at least 4, and a Clinical Activity Score of at least 3 characterized the ophthalmopathy patients. In its sample, this clonotype was seen a few times. The CDR3 sequence is 19 residues long. V gave up 2 bases and J gave up 2 bases; unmatched junction bases: 14. From germline, CDR1 is LNHDA and CDR2 SQIVND (reference sequence). RNA transcripts provided the source from which TCR beta CDR3 regions were amplified. TCR CDR3 regions were first amplified by RT-PCR with HTBI primers. A single record per CDR3 protein comes from TCRdb applying MiXCR to the multiplex PCR reads. The repertoire consists of around 340,000 distinct CDR3 sequences, with approximately 18% occurring once and the leading ten covering around 16%.

The sequence came from a woman aged 40-49 years with Graves' ophthalmopathy. The sample taken for sequencing was blood. The gene calls are TRBV19 and TRBJ2-4; 8 bases align to TRBD1. The CDR3 region is CASSIRPTPDRAPKNIQYF. The CDR3 DNA sequence: TGTGCCAGTAGTATAAGACCCACCCCGGACAGGGCCCCCAAAAACATTCAGTACTTC.